This TCR beta chain was captured by sequencing in a study of cytomegalovirus exposure and HLA in healthy donors. Germline CDR1 and CDR2: MGHRA and YSYEKL. V shed 1 base and J shed 0 bases, with 10 bases lying between them. This CDR3 contains 15 residues. PCR employed 60 Vbeta and 13 Jbeta primers. The assay was immunoSEQ multiplex PCR, and TCRdb's table has in-frame clones only and misses some. The data contain around 170,000 clones, about three quarters of them singletons. Sequences were obtained from PBMCs. The V call is TRBV4-1, the J call TRBJ2-7; D possibly corresponds to TRBD2 (6 bases). The receptor's source is a man aged 40-55 years in good health and CMV-seronegative. This CDR3 reads CASSQGWEDSYEQYF. The CDR3 nucleotides read TGCGCCAGCAGCCAAGGGTGGGAGGACTCCTACGAGCAGTACTTC.